The 32 T cell receptor beta chains in this list originate from one sample, sequenced in a study of blood T cell repertoires in COVID-19. Profiled with immunoSEQ multiplex PCR; TCRdb holds only in-frame clones, not every one. The table records a few hundred thousand clones, 80% to 90% of them present only once. Sequenced input: PBMCs or T cells enriched from blood (not recorded which). Receptors were obtained from a woman between 40 and 55 years old with acute COVID-19.

In this sample, this clone turned up once. In DNA, the CDR3 is TGTGCCAGCTCACTGGGACAGGGACTCTACGAGCAGTACTTC. It codes for CASSLGQGLYEQYF. The rearrangement links TRBV18 to TRBJ2-7; 9 bases match TRBD1. This CDR3 is built from 14 residues. The V segment lost 4 bases and the J segment 3 bases; nucleotides outside the gene matches: 4. CDR1 is KGHSH and CDR2 is LQKENI in the germline V gene.

The chain carries TRBV28 and TRBJ1-1; D is unresolved. Trimming cost V 5 bases and J 5 bases, with 21 bases left between them. Per the germline V gene, CDR1 is MDHEN and CDR2 is SYDVKM. This CDR3 spans 16 amino acids. Written as DNA, the CDR3 is TGTGCCAGCAGTCTATACCCGGGCCTCAGAGGGACTGAAGCTTTCTTT. Its translation is CASSLYPGLRGTEAFF.

The gene calls are TRBV6-5 and TRBJ1-5; D unclear. Trimming stripped 7 bases from V and 11 bases from J, with 15 bases between. The CDR3 extends over 12 amino acids. Germline V gives CDR1 MNHEY, CDR2 SVGAGI. In DNA form, the CDR3 reads TGTGCCAGCACCAATCCGGGTTCGGCCCAGCATTTT. It yields the protein CASTNPGSAQHF.

This chain connects TRBV11-2 to TRBJ2-5, with 11 bases matching TRBD2. Germline V gene lookup returns CDR1 SGHAT and CDR2 FQNNGV. Trimming took 6 bases from V and 4 from J; bases not matched to a gene: 7. This CDR3 is 15 amino acids long. For the CDR3, the DNA is TGTGCCAGCAGTTCGAGTAGCGGGAGGGTAGAGACCCAGTACTTC. Protein sequence: CASSSSSGRVETQYF.

This chain joins TRBV9 and TRBJ1-3, with a weak D call TRBD1 (5 bases). The CDR3 sequence is 15 residues long. Germline V gene sequence: CDR1 SGDLS, CDR2 YYNGEE. Trimming stripped 1 base from V and 4 bases from J, with 12 bases between. The DNA of the CDR3 is TGTGCCAGCAGCGTATCGGGGGTCGGAGGAAACACCATATATTTT. Translated, it gives CASSVSGVGGNTIYF.

The rearrangement links TRBV9 to TRBJ1-3, with a possible D match to TRBD1 (6 bases). The CDR3 has 14 residues. V was trimmed by 2 bases and J by 3 bases, leaving 9 bases between them. Germline CDR1 SGDLS, CDR2 YYNGEE. The CDR3 DNA is TGTGCCAGCAGCGTGGCAGGGGATGGAAACACCATATATTTT. It is translated as CASSVAGDGNTIYF.

The rearrangement links TRBV27 to TRBJ1-5; TRBD1 might be the D (5 bases). The CDR3 has 15 amino acids. V lost 11 bases to trimming and J lost 11 bases, with 28 bases between them. CDR1 and CDR2 from the germline V gene are MNHEY and SMNVEV (reference sequence). The CDR3, as DNA: TGTGCCTCCAGTTTCACCGGGCAGGGCCTTCTCACCCAGCATTTT. Translated, it gives CASSFTGQGLLTQHF.

The chain carries TRBV9 and TRBJ2-2; D possibly corresponds to TRBD2 (6 bases). Germline V gene sequence: CDR1 SGDLS, CDR2 YYNGEE. Trimming removed 1 base from V and 6 bases from J, with 16 bases in between. The CDR3 is 16 amino acids. CDR3 region: CASSVLAPGSPGELFF. DNA of the CDR3: TGTGCCAGCAGCGTACTCGCGCCCGGGAGTCCCGGGGAGCTGTTTTTT.

V and J are TRBV6-2 or TRBV6-3 and TRBJ1-3; the D gene is possibly TRBD1 (6 bases). V dropped 2 bases and J dropped 2 bases, with 10 bases sitting between them. Germline assignment: CDR1 MNHEY and CDR2 SVGEGT. This CDR3 spans 15 amino acids. This CDR3 is CASSYGWGPGNTIYF. The CDR3 DNA reads as TGTGCCAGCAGTTACGGCTGGGGGCCTGGAAACACCATATATTTT.

The rearrangement links TRBV11-2 to TRBJ2-5; tentative D call: TRBD2 (6 bases). Germline CDR1 SGHAT, CDR2 FQNNGV. V was clipped by 5 bases and J by 4 bases, with 17 bases between them. This CDR3 spans 15 amino acids. CDR3 nucleotides: TGTGCCAGCAGCCCGTGGGACTCCCCCAGAGAGACCCAGTACTTC. It codes for CASSPWDSPRETQYF.

The chain combines TRBV5-1 with TRBJ1-6; D gene ambiguous. The CDR3 spans 15 residues. The germline V and J ends were trimmed by 0 bases and 3 bases, with 7 bases remaining between them. CDR1 is SGHRS and CDR2 is YFSETQ in the germline V gene. The CDR3: CASSLDTIYNSPLHF. CDR3 DNA: TGCGCCAGCAGCTTGGATACTATCTATAATTCACCCCTCCACTTT.

This clone was recorded once. CDR3 sequence: CASSARTVSGANVLTF. In nucleotides, the CDR3 is TGTGCCAGCAGTGCTCGAACAGTATCTGGGGCCAACGTCCTGACTTTC. This chain links TRBV2 with TRBJ2-6; D is ambiguous. Germline V gene lookup returns CDR1 SNHLY and CDR2 FYNNEI. V dropped 4 bases and J dropped 1 base, with 11 bases sitting between them. This CDR3 has 16 residues.

The chain recombines TRBV19 with TRBJ2-5, with D perhaps TRBD1 (6 bases). This CDR3 comprises 13 residues. V was trimmed by 3 bases and J by 5 bases, leaving 10 bases between them. Germline V lookup: CDR1 LNHDA, CDR2 SQIVND (reference sequence). The CDR3 protein is CASSMDSVETQYF. The CDR3 bases are TGTGCCAGTAGTATGGACAGCGTCGAGACCCAGTACTTC.

The gene calls are TRBV2 and TRBJ2-5; tentatively, D is TRBD1 (6 bases). V lost 6 bases and J lost 5, with 19 bases in between. The CDR3 runs to 15 residues. The germline CDR1 and CDR2 sequences are SNHLY and FYNNEI. CDR3 in DNA: TGTGCCAGCAGCTCGGACAGAGCTCCGAGGGAGACCCAGTACTTC. Translated: CASSSDRAPRETQYF.

The chain's CDR3 is CSVEEGLWETQYF. In nucleotides, the CDR3 is TGCAGCGTTGAGGAGGGCCTCTGGGAGACCCAGTACTTC. The V and J genes are TRBV29-1 and TRBJ2-5, with D maybe TRBD2 (6 bases). CDR3 length: 13 amino acids. Trimming removed 3 bases at V and 5 bases at J, with 13 bases between. Looked up from germline, CDR1 is SQVTM and CDR2 is ANQGSEA.

The CDR3 is CASSPEWRLAFF. CDR3 in DNA: TGTGCCAGCAGTCCGGAGTGGAGGTTGGCTTTCTTT. V is TRBV12-3 or TRBV12-4 and J is TRBJ1-1; D gene uncertain. This CDR3 region has 12 residues. V lost 5 bases and J lost 11, with 15 bases in between.

This chain links TRBV10-3 with TRBJ2-1; the match to TRBD1 covers 10 bases. CDR3 length: 15 amino acids. After removal of 6 bases from V and 5 bases from J, the junction contained 7 bases not matched to a gene. CDR1 is ENHRY, CDR2 SYGVKD, per germline. The CDR3 protein is CAISAGQGGNNEQFF. Written as DNA, the CDR3 is TGTGCCATCAGCGCCGGACAGGGGGGAAACAATGAGCAGTTCTTC.

The chain links TRBV11-3 to TRBJ2-1; 10 nucleotides line up with TRBD2. Trimming removed 5 bases from V and 5 bases from J; junction bases left unmatched: 12. The CDR3 runs 17 residues. CDR1 and CDR2 (germline): SGHNT, YENEEA. CDR3 region: CASSDRGLAGVNNEQFF. The CDR3 coding sequence is TGTGCCAGCAGCGACCGAGGGCTAGCGGGGGTGAACAATGAGCAGTTCTTC.

The chain links TRBV6-4 to TRBJ1-6; 9 bases match TRBD1. There are 14 residues in the CDR3. The J segment lost 15 bases and the V segment lost 3 bases, leaving 9 bases of the junction unmatched. The germline V gene encodes CDR1 MRHNA and CDR2 SNTAGT. CDR3: CASSEGTGIGSLHF. The CDR3 nucleotides are TGTGCCAGCAGTGAGGGGACAGGGATAGGCAGCCTCCACTTT.

The V call is TRBV24-1, the J call TRBJ2-3, with D tentatively TRBD1 (5 bases). V shed 5 bases and J shed 5 bases, with 16 bases lying between them. This CDR3 is 15 amino acids long. CDR1 and CDR2 from the germline V gene are KGHDR and SFDVKD. CDR3 protein: CATSARVGGLDTQYF. The DNA for the CDR3 is TGTGCCACCAGTGCCAGGGTAGGCGGATTAGATACGCAGTATTTT.

The CDR3 spells CASSSMGQGHQPQHF. The CDR3 DNA is TGTGCCAGCAGCTCTATGGGACAGGGACATCAGCCCCAGCATTTT. The J gene is TRBJ1-5, the V gene TRBV4-2; 9 bases match TRBD1. The germline V gene has CDR1 LGHNA and CDR2 YNFKEQ. This CDR3 region has 15 residues. Losses at the gene ends were 5 bases for V and 5 bases for J; bases not matched to a gene: 7.

The chain couples TRBV27 to TRBJ2-2; D gene unclear. V dropped 3 bases and J dropped 11 bases, with 22 bases sitting between them. CDR1 is MNHEY and CDR2 is SMNVEV in the germline V gene (reference sequence). This CDR3 spans 16 amino acids. CDR3 region: CASSLFSRPGLGELFF. For the CDR3, the DNA is TGTGCCAGCAGTTTGTTTTCACGCCCAGGCTTAGGAGAGCTGTTTTTT.

The chain links TRBV7-2 to TRBJ1-1, with TRBD1 matching 7 bases. V was clipped by 5 bases and J by 5 bases; unmatched bases: 11. There are 15 residues in the CDR3. Per the germline V gene, CDR1 is SGHTA and CDR2 is FQGNSA. CDR3 nucleotide sequence: TGTGCCAGCAGCCCCCGACAGGGAGCAGGAACTGAAGCTTTCTTT. Protein product: CASSPRQGAGTEAFF.

The V gene is TRBV11-1, the J gene TRBJ1-1; maybe TRBD1 (5 bases). Per germline, CDR1 SGHAT and CDR2 FQDESV (reference sequence). This CDR3 has 15 residues. Trimming removed 5 bases from V and 2 bases from J, with 15 bases in between. DNA of the CDR3: TGTGCCAGCAGCGTTCAGGGTTTGGCAAACACTGAAGCTTTCTTT. Residues: CASSVQGLANTEAFF. Drawing the rest from reference TRBV11-1 and TRBJ1-1, the complete variable domain is EAEVAQSPRYKITEKSQAVAFWCDPISGHATLYWYRQILGQGPELLVQFQDESVVDDSQLPKDRFSAERLKGVDSTLKIQPAELGDSAMYLCASSVQGLANTEAFFGQGTRLTVV.

The chain combines TRBV29-1 with TRBJ1-1; D gene unclear. V lost 0 bases to trimming and J lost 1 base, with 3 bases between them. The CDR3 runs 12 residues. Germline assignment: CDR1 SQVTM and CDR2 ANQGSEA. The CDR3 reads CSVEDQNTEAFF. The CDR3, as DNA: TGCAGCGTTGAAGACCAGAACACTGAAGCTTTCTTT.

V usage is TRBV18 and J usage is TRBJ2-1; TRBD2 might be the D (5 bases). This CDR3 comprises 13 residues. Deletions cut 3 bases from V and 8 bases from J, with 11 bases between. CDR1 KGHSH and CDR2 LQKENI come from the germline V gene. The CDR3 is CASSPSGRDEQFF. CDR3 bases: TGTGCCAGCTCACCCTCCGGGCGGGATGAGCAGTTCTTC.

The sample holds one count of this clone. V usage is TRBV6-2 or TRBV6-3 and J usage is TRBJ2-2; 10 bases are a match to TRBD2. J gave up 6 bases and V 6 bases, and 10 bases lay outside the gene matches. The CDR3 totals 16 residues. Germline loops: CDR1 MNHEY, CDR2 SVGEGT. The CDR3 bases are TGTGCCAGCAGCCCCGATCTAGCGGGAGTGGCCGGGGAGCTGTTTTTT. This encodes CASSPDLAGVAGELFF.

The rearrangement links TRBV28 to TRBJ1-1; D unclear. Germline CDR1 MDHEN, CDR2 SYDVKM. Deletions cut 5 bases from V and 6 bases from J, with 10 bases between. The CDR3 has 12 amino acids. CDR3 residues: CASSLDGPEAFF. Written as DNA, the CDR3 is TGTGCCAGCAGTCTCGATGGCCCTGAAGCTTTCTTT.

The chain combines TRBV7-2 with TRBJ2-2, with D tentatively TRBD2 (5 bases). The CDR3 has 12 amino acids. CDR1 is SGHTA and CDR2 is FQGNSA in the germline V gene. Trimming removed 2 bases from V and 7 bases from J, with 5 bases in between. DNA for the CDR3: TGTGCCAGCAGCTTACGGGGCGGGGAGCTGTTTTTT. This translates into CASSLRGGELFF.

The rearrangement links TRBV5-8 to TRBJ2-1; the match to TRBD2 covers 8 bases. With V trimmed by 0 bases and J by 4 bases, 3 bases remained unmatched. This CDR3 region has 15 residues. Germline V CDR1 and CDR2: SGHTS, YDEGEE. The DNA of the CDR3 is TGTGCCAGCAGCTTGGACGGGACTAGGTACAATGAGCAGTTCTTC. Amino acids: CASSLDGTRYNEQFF.

The genes are TRBV2 and TRBJ2-3; 7 positions agree with TRBD1. Per germline, CDR1 SNHLY and CDR2 FYNNEI. The CDR3 is 11 residues long. V shed 7 bases and J 15 bases; nucleotides not matched to a gene: 10. This CDR3 reads CASKTGTERYF. CDR3 bases: TGTGCCAGCAAGACCGGGACAGAGCGATATTTT.

This clone occurred once. The genes are TRBV7-2 and TRBJ2-2; TRBD2 matches at 8 bases. V trimming: 1 base; J trimming: 0 bases; junction bases outside the gene matches: 1. This CDR3 contains 16 residues. Germline-derived CDR1 and CDR2 are SGHTA and FQGNSA. Written as DNA, the CDR3 is TGTGCCAGCAGCTTAGTACTAGCGGCGAACACCGGGGAGCTGTTTTTT. Residues: CASSLVLAANTGELFF.